The 18 T cell receptor beta chains given below trace back to one sample, sequenced in a study of spatial heterogeneity in lung cancer. Time point in this sample: sample taken at primary tumor resection. Frozen PBMC, nontumor lung or tumor provided whole RNA, which was sequenced unsorted. TCRdb reanalysed the 5' RACE reads using MiXCR and keeps one entry per CDR3 protein. The top ten hold about 12% of the sample, which has 45,000 or so distinct CDR3 sequences, less than 9% seen once. Sample: PBMCs, taken at surgery. Receptors were obtained from a female donor with early-stage non-small cell lung cancer.

Only a few counts were recorded for this clonotype. This chain connects TRBV7-2 to TRBJ2-3; either TRBD1 or TRBD2 may fit D (5 bases each). The length of the CDR3 is 16 residues. Germline loops: CDR1 SGHTA, CDR2 FQGNSA. Trimming pared 0 bases from V and 0 bases from J, leaving 10 bases between. The CDR3 protein is CASSLAGLASTDTQYF. The CDR3 DNA sequence: TGTGCCAGCAGCTTAGCGGGGCTAGCTAGCACAGATACGCAGTATTTT.

This clonotype was recorded many times. The chain is built from TRBV5-4 and TRBJ1-1, with D maybe TRBD1 (6 bases). Trimming shortened V by 2 bases and J by 7 bases, and 15 bases separated the two germline ends. Per the germline V gene, CDR1 is SGHNT and CDR2 is YYREEE (reference sequence). CDR3 size: 14 residues. This CDR3 reads CASSFKRGTIEAFF. The CDR3 region has the DNA TGTGCCAGCAGCTTCAAAAGGGGGACGATTGAAGCTTTCTTT.

This clonotype has only a few counts. V gene TRBV29-1 combines with J gene TRBJ2-5; D possibly corresponds to TRBD2 (5 bases). CDR1 is SQVTM, CDR2 ANQGSEA, per germline. Trimming removed 5 bases from V and 2 bases from J, with 12 bases in between. This CDR3 region has 13 residues. The CDR3 coding sequence is TGCAGCGTTCTAACCAGCGGTCAAGAGACCCAGTACTTC. It yields the protein CSVLTSGQETQYF. Drawing the rest from reference TRBV29-1 and TRBJ2-5, the complete variable domain is SAVISQKPSRDICQRGTSLTIQCQVDSQVTMMFWYRQQPGQSLTLIATANQGSEATYESGFVIDKFPISRPNLTFSTLTVSNMSPEDSSIYLCSVLTSGQETQYFGPGTRLLVL.

In its sample, this clonotype was seen many times. V and J are TRBV12-3 or TRBV12-4 and TRBJ2-7; D ambiguous. The CDR3 sequence is 18 residues long. The V end lost 6 bases, the J end lost 4 bases, and 28 bases lay between the germline ends. The CDR3 spells CASSPKSWRQGIGYEQYF. In DNA, the CDR3 is TGTGCCAGCAGCCCGAAGTCTTGGCGCCAAGGGATTGGTTACGAGCAGTACTTC.

As concerns this clonotype: A much larger clone lies a single base off, so this may be a read error. The V gene is TRBV5-1, the J gene TRBJ1-2; no definite D call. The CDR3 runs to 13 residues. Germline assignment: CDR1 SGHRS and CDR2 YFSETQ. The CDR3 DNA is TGCGCCAGCAGCTTGGGGAGGAACTATGGCGACACCTTC. Protein sequence: CASSLGRNYGDTF.

This clonotype has just a few counts. The chain carries TRBV19 and TRBJ2-2, with 8 bases that match TRBD1. The CDR3 is 18 residues long. Germline lookup yields CDR1 LNHDA and CDR2 SQIVND (reference sequence). V gave up 8 bases and J gave up 3 bases; unmatched junction bases: 17. Written as DNA, the CDR3 is TGTGCCAGTTCCTCAGGTGCACGGGACAGGAGATACACCGGGGAGCTGTTTTTT. It yields the protein CASSSGARDRRYTGELFF.

This clonotype has a handful of counts. This chain joins TRBV6-6 and TRBJ1-1; the D is unclear. Trimming took 8 bases from V and 4 from J, leaving 14 bases between them. This CDR3 spans 13 amino acids. Looked up from germline, CDR1 is MNHNY and CDR2 is SVGAGI (reference sequence). CDR3 protein: CASGVGLGTEAFF. For the CDR3, the DNA is TGTGCCAGCGGCGTAGGTCTGGGCACTGAAGCTTTCTTT.

This clonotype occurred many times. V is TRBV27 and J is TRBJ2-3, with TRBD2 as a possible D gene (7 bases). Germline loops: CDR1 MNHEY, CDR2 SMNVEV (reference sequence). CDR3 length: 13 residues. V gave up 9 bases and J gave up 7 bases, with 17 bases separating them. CDR3 sequence (DNA): TGTGCCAGTCGGGACACGGGGGGACATACGCAGTATTTT. It yields the protein CASRDTGGHTQYF.

This clonotype was observed a handful of times. This sequence joins TRBV15 and TRBJ2-1; 8 nucleotides agree with TRBD1. The CDR3 is made up of 16 amino acids. V lost 6 bases, J lost 1 base, and 8 bases stayed unmatched. Germline-derived CDR1 and CDR2 are LNHNV and YYDKDF (reference sequence). The CDR3 coding sequence is TGTGCCACCAGGCCGACAGGGGTCGTTTCCTACAATGAGCAGTTCTTC. Protein sequence: CATRPTGVVSYNEQFF.

At least ten counts were recorded for this clonotype. V and J are TRBV9 and TRBJ2-3, with 13 bases fitting TRBD2. The CDR3 covers 17 residues. CDR1 is SGDLS and CDR2 is YYNGEE in the germline V gene. The V segment lost 4 bases and the J segment 5 bases; nucleotides outside the gene matches: 10. In DNA form, the CDR3 reads TGTGCCAGCAGCCAAACCGGGACTAGCGGGGCCCAAGATACGCAGTATTTT. It specifies CASSQTGTSGAQDTQYF.

This clonotype was detected ten times or more. The chain combines TRBV7-9 with TRBJ2-2, with D perhaps TRBD1 or TRBD2 (5 bases each). V was pared by 2 bases and J by 5 bases, with 12 bases between. The length of the CDR3 is 15 residues. CDR1 is SEHNR, CDR2 FQNEAQ, per germline (reference sequence). The DNA of the CDR3 is TGTGCCAGCAGCTTAAGCCGGGGCGCAACCGGGGAGCTGTTTTTT. This codes for CASSLSRGATGELFF.

The V and J genes are TRBV20-1 and TRBJ2-5, with D perhaps TRBD1 (6 bases). The CDR3 is 16 residues long. V was cut by 3 bases and J by 4 bases, with 21 bases left in between. CDR1 is DFQATT and CDR2 is SNEGSKA in the germline V gene (reference sequence). The chain's CDR3 is CSASILPRGGAETQYF. The CDR3 region has the DNA TGCAGTGCTAGCATACTCCCTCGAGGGGGTGCAGAGACCCAGTACTTC.

This clonotype was seen ten or more times. This chain uses TRBV7-2 with TRBJ2-1; D gene unclear. The CDR3 spans 13 residues. V dropped 2 bases and J dropped 10 bases, with 12 bases sitting between them. CDR1 and CDR2 from the germline V gene are SGHTA and FQGNSA. CDR3 in amino acids: CASSLRNSLEQFF. The DNA for the CDR3 is TGTGCCAGCAGCTTACGCAATTCGTTAGAGCAGTTCTTC. The full variable domain, its missing parts supplied by reference TRBV7-2 and TRBJ2-1, is GAGVSQSPSNKVTEKGKDVELRCDPISGHTALYWYRQSLGQGLEFLIYFQGNSAPDKSGLPSDRFSAERTGGSVSTLTIQRTQQEDSAVYLCASSLRNSLEQFFGPGTRLTVL.

The chain carries TRBV5-1 and TRBJ1-6; no reliable D call. The germline CDR1 and CDR2 sequences are SGHRS and YFSETQ. V was pared by 0 bases and J by 8 bases, with 9 bases between. The CDR3 runs to 14 residues. The CDR3 DNA sequence: TGCGCCAGCAGCTTGGCCCTCCGGGATTCACCCCTCCACTTT. It translates to CASSLALRDSPLHF.

The gene calls are TRBV20-1 and TRBJ2-2, with TRBD2 matching 13 bases. CDR1 is DFQATT and CDR2 is SNEGSKA in the germline V gene (reference sequence). The J segment lost 5 bases and the V segment lost 6 bases, leaving 3 bases of the junction unmatched. The CDR3 extends over 14 amino acids. The CDR3 protein is CSARTSGGTGELFF. Written as DNA, the CDR3 is TGCAGTGCCCGGACTAGCGGGGGAACCGGGGAGCTGTTTTTT.

V gene TRBV5-1 combines with J gene TRBJ2-3; the match to TRBD2 covers 8 bases. Trimming took 7 bases from V and 5 from J; bases not matched to a gene: 9. Germline assignment: CDR1 SGHRS and CDR2 YFSETQ. The CDR3 covers 14 residues. CDR3 protein: CASRDSGEGDTQYF. The CDR3 DNA follows: TGCGCCAGCCGTGATAGCGGGGAAGGAGATACGCAGTATTTT.

The chain recombines TRBV20-1 with TRBJ1-6, with D perhaps TRBD1 (6 bases). The CDR3 totals 13 residues. V lost 5 bases, J lost 13 bases, and 18 bases lay in between. The germline CDR1 and CDR2 sequences are DFQATT and SNEGSKA (reference sequence). CDR3 DNA sequence: TGCAGTGCTCCTCAGGGGTCTGGGGCCCCCCTCCACTTT. Protein sequence: CSAPQGSGAPLHF.

The V and J genes are TRBV7-3 and TRBJ2-1; D is possibly TRBD1 (6 bases). Germline V gene lookup returns CDR1 SGHTA and CDR2 FQGTGA. The CDR3 runs 14 residues. V was pared by 5 bases and J by 6 bases, with 14 bases between. CDR3 DNA: TGTGCCAGCAGCCGCCCAGGGGCAGGCAATGAGCAGTTCTTC. Translated, it gives CASSRPGAGNEQFF.